This T cell receptor (beta chain) appears in the sequencing data of a study of shared clonotypes between healthy human individuals. At the level of the study: The study enrolled a couple of women and a few men aged 18 to 49. Plates per donor: three CD4 naive, three CD4 memory, two CD8 naive, one CD8 memory.

This CDR3 region has 16 residues. Germline CDR1 and CDR2: LNHDA and SQIVND (reference sequence). Trimming removed 5 bases at V and 2 bases at J, with 19 bases between. Here immunoSEQ multiplex PCR was the method, and the copy in TCRdb shows in-frame clones only, minus some. The table lists 500,000 to 550,000 clones, around 95% of them singletons. The rearrangement joins TRBV19 to TRBJ2-7, with D maybe TRBD2 (5 bases). This receptor was taken from a woman aged 25 to 39 in good health. Sequenced input: naive CD4+ T cells sorted from blood. The subset denotes: CD45RA+ positively selected. CDR3 sequence reads: CASSARGRTYTYEQYF. The CDR3 bases are TGTGCCAGTAGTGCCCGCGGGCGGACTTACACCTACGAGCAGTACTTC.